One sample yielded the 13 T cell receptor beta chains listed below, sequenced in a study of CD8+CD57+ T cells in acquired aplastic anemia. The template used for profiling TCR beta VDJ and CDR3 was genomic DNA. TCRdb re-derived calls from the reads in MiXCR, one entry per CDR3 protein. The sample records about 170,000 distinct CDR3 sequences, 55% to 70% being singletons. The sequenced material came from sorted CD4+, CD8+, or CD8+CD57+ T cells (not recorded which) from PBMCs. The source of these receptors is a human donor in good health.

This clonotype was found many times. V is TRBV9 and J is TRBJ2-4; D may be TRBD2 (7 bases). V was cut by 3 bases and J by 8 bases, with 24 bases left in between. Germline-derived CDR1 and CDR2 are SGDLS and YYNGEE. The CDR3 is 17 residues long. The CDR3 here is CASSAPLGGQGGDIQYF. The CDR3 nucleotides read TGTGCCAGCAGCGCACCCCTAGGGGGGCAGGGAGGGGACATTCAGTACTTC.

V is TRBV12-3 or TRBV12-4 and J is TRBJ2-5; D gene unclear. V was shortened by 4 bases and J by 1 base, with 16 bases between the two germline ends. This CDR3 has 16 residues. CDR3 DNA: TGTGCCAGCAGTTACTCGGCTAGTGGAATCCAAGAGACCCAGTACTTC. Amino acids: CASSYSASGIQETQYF.

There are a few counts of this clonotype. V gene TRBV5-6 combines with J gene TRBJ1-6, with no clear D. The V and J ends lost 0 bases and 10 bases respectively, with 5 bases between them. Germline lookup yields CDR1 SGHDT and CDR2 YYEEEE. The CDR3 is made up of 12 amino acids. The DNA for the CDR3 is TGTGCCAGCAGCTTGGAGGGATCACCCCTCCACTTT. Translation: CASSLEGSPLHF. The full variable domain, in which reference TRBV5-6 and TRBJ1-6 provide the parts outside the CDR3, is DAGVTQSPTHLIKTRGQQVTLRCSPKSGHDTVSWYQQALGQGPQFIFQYYEEEERQRGNFPDRFSGHQFPNYSSELNVNALLLGDSALYLCASSLEGSPLHFGNGTRLTVT.

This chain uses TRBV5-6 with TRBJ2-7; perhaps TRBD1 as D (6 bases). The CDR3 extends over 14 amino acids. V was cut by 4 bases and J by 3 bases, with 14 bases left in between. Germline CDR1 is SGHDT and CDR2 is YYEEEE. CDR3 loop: CASSPRGTVYEQYF. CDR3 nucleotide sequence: TGTGCCAGCAGCCCCAGGGGTACGGTCTACGAGCAGTACTTC. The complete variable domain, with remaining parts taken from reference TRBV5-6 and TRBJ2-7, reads DAGVTQSPTHLIKTRGQQVTLRCSPKSGHDTVSWYQQALGQGPQFIFQYYEEEERQRGNFPDRFSGHQFPNYSSELNVNALLLGDSALYLCASSPRGTVYEQYFGPGTRLTVT.

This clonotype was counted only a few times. The CDR3 coding sequence is TGTGCCACCAGCGAGACACCACCCACCTTCTACGAGCAGTACTTC. Its protein product is CATSETPPTFYEQYF. The V and J genes are TRBV24-1 and TRBJ2-7, with D unclear. Trimming stripped 7 bases from V and 3 bases from J, with 18 bases between. Germline V gives CDR1 KGHDR, CDR2 SFDVKD. This CDR3 comprises 15 residues.

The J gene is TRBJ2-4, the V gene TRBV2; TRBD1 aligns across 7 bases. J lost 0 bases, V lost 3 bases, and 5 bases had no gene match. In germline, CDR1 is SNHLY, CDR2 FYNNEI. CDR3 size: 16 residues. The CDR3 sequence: CASSDWTGLAKNIQYF. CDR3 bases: TGTGCCAGCAGTGATTGGACAGGCCTAGCCAAAAACATTCAGTACTTC.

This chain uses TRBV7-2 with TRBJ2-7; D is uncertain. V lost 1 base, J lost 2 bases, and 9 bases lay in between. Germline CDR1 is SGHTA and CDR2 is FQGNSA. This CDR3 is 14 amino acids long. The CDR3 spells CASSLGTNTYEQYF. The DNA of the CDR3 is TGTGCCAGCAGCTTAGGAACGAATACCTACGAGCAGTACTTC. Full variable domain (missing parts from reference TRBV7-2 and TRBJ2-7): GAGVSQSPSNKVTEKGKDVELRCDPISGHTALYWYRQSLGQGLEFLIYFQGNSAPDKSGLPSDRFSAERTGGSVSTLTIQRTQQEDSAVYLCASSLGTNTYEQYFGPGTRLTVT.

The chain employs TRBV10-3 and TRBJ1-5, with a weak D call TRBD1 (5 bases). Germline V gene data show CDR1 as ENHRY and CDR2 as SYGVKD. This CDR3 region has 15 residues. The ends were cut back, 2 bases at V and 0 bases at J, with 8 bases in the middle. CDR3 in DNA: TGTGCCATCAGTGAGAGGGGATATAGCAATCAGCCCCAGCATTTT. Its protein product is CAISERGYSNQPQHF.

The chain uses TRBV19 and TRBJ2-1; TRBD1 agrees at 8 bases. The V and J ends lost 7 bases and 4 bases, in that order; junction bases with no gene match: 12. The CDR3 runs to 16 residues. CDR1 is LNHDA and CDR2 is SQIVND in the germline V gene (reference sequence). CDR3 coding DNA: TGTGCCAGTAATAGTAGGGGGACAGGCTTTTACAATGAGCAGTTCTTC. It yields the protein CASNSRGTGFYNEQFF.

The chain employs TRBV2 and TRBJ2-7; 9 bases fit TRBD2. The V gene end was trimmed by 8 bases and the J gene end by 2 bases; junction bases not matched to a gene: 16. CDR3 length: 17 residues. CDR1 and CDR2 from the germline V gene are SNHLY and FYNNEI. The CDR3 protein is CASLGTGTSYRPYEQYF. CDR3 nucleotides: TGTGCCAGCTTAGGGACGGGGACTAGCTATCGGCCCTACGAGCAGTACTTC.

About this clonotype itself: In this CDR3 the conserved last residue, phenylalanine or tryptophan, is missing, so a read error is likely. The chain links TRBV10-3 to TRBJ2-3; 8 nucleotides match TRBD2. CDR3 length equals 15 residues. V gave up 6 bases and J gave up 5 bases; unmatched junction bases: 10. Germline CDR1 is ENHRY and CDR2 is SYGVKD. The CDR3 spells CAISGTGGVEDTQYL. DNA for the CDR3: TGTGCCATCAGCGGGACCGGGGGGGTAGAAGATACGCAGTATCTT.

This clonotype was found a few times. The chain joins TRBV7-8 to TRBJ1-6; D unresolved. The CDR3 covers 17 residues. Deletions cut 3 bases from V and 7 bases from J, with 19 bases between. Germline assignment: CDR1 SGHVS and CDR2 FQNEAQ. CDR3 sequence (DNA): TGTGCCAGCAGCTTCAATGGCCAGTTAGTGCCCAATTCACCCCTCCACTTT. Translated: CASSFNGQLVPNSPLHF. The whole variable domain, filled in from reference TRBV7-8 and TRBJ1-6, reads GAGVSQSPRYKVAKRGQDVALRCDPISGHVSLFWYQQALGQGPEFLTYFQNEAQLDKSGLPSDRFFAERPEGSVSTLKIQRTQQEDSAVYLCASSFNGQLVPNSPLHFGNGTRLTVT.

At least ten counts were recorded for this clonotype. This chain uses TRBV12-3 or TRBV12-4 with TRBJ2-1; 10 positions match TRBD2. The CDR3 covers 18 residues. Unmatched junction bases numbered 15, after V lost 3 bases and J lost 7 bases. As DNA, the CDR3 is TGTGCCAGCAGTTTTTTACTAGCGGGGTACGCATCGCATAATGAGCAGTTCTTC. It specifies CASSFLLAGYASHNEQFF.